The 7 T cell receptor beta chains presented below share a single source sample, sequenced in a study of beta chain features in type 1 diabetes. Isolated RNA was reverse transcribed in full, so expressed TCRB transcripts were sequenced. Clones were sequenced by immunoSEQ multiplex PCR, and TCRdb holds only the in-frame ones, with some missing. This sample has about 350,000 clones, with around a fifth found just once. Material for sequencing was naive CD4+ T cells from blood. The source of these receptors is a young woman in good health.

Comments on this clone: Other DNA sequences in this specimen translate into the identical CDR3. V is TRBV18 and J is TRBJ1-5; 11 bases are shared with TRBD1. Germline CDR1 reads KGHSH; CDR2 reads LQKENI. V gave up 4 bases and J gave up 4 bases; unmatched junction bases: 3. The CDR3 totals 15 residues. DNA of the CDR3: TGTGCCAGCTCACTAGGGACAGGGGGTAATCAGCCCCAGCATTTT. Its protein is CASSLGTGGNQPQHF.

The V call is TRBV4-1, the J call TRBJ2-1, with D maybe TRBD2 (5 bases). The germline CDR1 and CDR2 sequences are MGHRA and YSYEKL. The CDR3 contains 17 residues. Trimming stripped 1 base from V and 2 bases from J, with 15 bases between. The CDR3 sequence is CASSQVGRRSTYNEQFF. For the CDR3, the DNA is TGCGCCAGCAGCCAAGTTGGGCGGAGGTCAACCTACAATGAGCAGTTCTTC.

The chain couples TRBV30 to TRBJ1-1; no reliable D call. The germline gives CDR1 GTSNPN, CDR2 SVGIG (reference sequence). There are 13 residues in the CDR3. Trimming cost V 3 bases and J 4 bases, with 12 bases left between them. The CDR3 here is CAWRKPSGTEAFF. The CDR3 nucleotides are TGTGCCTGGAGAAAACCGAGTGGCACTGAAGCTTTCTTT.

The CDR3 sequence: CASSFGTGNYNEQFF. CDR3 bases: TGCGCCAGCAGCTTCGGGACAGGGAACTACAATGAGCAGTTCTTC. This sequence joins TRBV5-1 and TRBJ2-1; 9 bases are a match to TRBD1. The CDR3 is 15 amino acids. Losses at the gene ends were 2 bases for V and 3 bases for J; bases not matched to a gene: 3. The germline CDR1 and CDR2 sequences are SGHRS and YFSETQ.

This clone was counted between two and nine times. The V and J genes are TRBV5-4 and TRBJ1-4, with D perhaps TRBD1 (6 bases). Trimming took 4 bases from V and 0 from J, leaving 7 bases between them. CDR1 SGHNT and CDR2 YYREEE come from the germline V gene (reference sequence). The CDR3 totals 14 residues. CDR3 sequence reads: CASSGGSTNEKLFF. The CDR3 nucleotides read TGTGCCAGCAGCGGGGGCTCAACTAATGAAAAACTGTTTTTT.

In its sample, this clone was seen a few times. The sample has other DNA sequences that encode this CDR3 too. The chain is built from TRBV5-1 and TRBJ1-2; 7 bases are shared with TRBD1. The junction had 2 bases not matched to a gene; V was cut back by 3 bases and J by 0 bases. Germline values: CDR1 SGHRS, CDR2 YFSETQ. The CDR3 contains 14 residues. This CDR3 is CASSSGQTNYGYTF. The CDR3 nucleotides read TGCGCCAGCAGCTCGGGACAGACTAACTATGGCTACACCTTC.

This chain links TRBV18 with TRBJ2-5, with 9 bases fitting TRBD1. The CDR3 sequence is 16 residues long. From germline, CDR1 is KGHSH and CDR2 LQKENI. V lost 0 bases and J lost 5; bases outside the gene matches: 7. The CDR3 coding sequence is TGTGCCAGCTCACCACCCCGGGACAGGGAATGGGAGACCCAGTACTTC. It codes for CASSPPRDREWETQYF.